This section outlines one T cell receptor (beta chain) sequence together with its context. CDR3 length equals 15 residues. Germline V lookup: CDR1 LGHNA, CDR2 YSLEER. Trimming removed 0 bases from V and 6 bases from J, with 12 bases in between. Authors' methods: By means of reference gene primer amplification, nucleated cell counts were estimated. The repertoire was sequenced with immunoSEQ multiplex PCR; TCRdb's copy has only in-frame clones and lacks some. That table gives V, J and clone size, and the DNA gave D and trimming. The sample shows approximately 110,000 clones, about 82% of them seen only once. The sample originates from a study of blood T cell repertoires in COVID-19. Study-wide background: In each case, the material was cDNA or gDNA derived from T cells, B-cell-depleted T cells, or PBMCs.

The origin of this receptor is a human donor in a cohort sampled during active COVID-19. The chain couples TRBV4-3 to TRBJ1-5; D possibly corresponds to TRBD1 (5 bases). Sequencing was done on a sample of peripheral blood. CDR3 protein: CASSQDGGVTQPQHF. The CDR3 DNA reads as TGCGCCAGCAGCCAAGACGGAGGGGTTACTCAGCCCCAGCATTTT.